This passage covers 28 T cell receptor beta chains from one sample sequenced in a study of Ad26.COV2.S vaccination and SARS-CoV-2 variants. Treatment of the sample: roughly 20 received Ad26.COV2.S at low or high dose, single or two shots; about 5 received placebo; per-sample allocation not given. The samples date from day 63 after the first vaccine or placebo injection. Profiled with immunoSEQ multiplex PCR; TCRdb holds only in-frame clones, not every one. The sample comprises around 300,000 clones, roughly 90% of which are singletons, and over 5% rests with the top ten. Sequenced here: peripheral blood, sampled in a trial of Ad26.COV2.S vaccine versus placebo. The receptors shown here come from a person between 18 and 59 years old who received the Ad26.COV2.S COVID-19 vaccine or a placebo.

This sequence joins TRBV19 and TRBJ1-4, with D hard to call. The germline V and J ends were trimmed by 1 base and 4 bases, with 13 bases remaining between them. This CDR3 is 16 amino acids long. Germline V gene lookup returns CDR1 LNHDA and CDR2 SQIVND (reference sequence). In nucleotides, the CDR3 is TGTGCCAGTAGTATAGCCCGGGCGAGGGATAATGAAAAACTGTTTTTT. As protein: CASSIARARDNEKLFF.

The V and J genes are TRBV12-5 and TRBJ1-1; no clear D gene. The germline V and J ends were trimmed by 7 bases and 1 base, with 4 bases remaining between them. The CDR3 covers 11 residues. The germline CDR1 and CDR2 sequences are LGHNT and FRNRAP. The CDR3 nucleotides are TGTGCTAGTGCCTCGAACACTGAAGCTTTCTTT. Amino acid sequence: CASASNTEAFF.

The sample holds a few counts of this clone. The chain joins TRBV6-2 or TRBV6-3 to TRBJ1-6; 8 nucleotides match TRBD1. CDR1 is MNHEY, CDR2 SVGEGT, per germline. V trimming: 5 bases; J trimming: 9 bases; junction bases outside the gene matches: 12. The CDR3 spans 16 residues. DNA of the CDR3: TGTGCCAGCAGTACCCTCCAGGGGGCCTTCGGTTCACCCCTCCACTTT. Translated, it gives CASSTLQGAFGSPLHF.

This chain connects TRBV9 to TRBJ2-3, with TRBD2 matching 14 bases. This CDR3 has 20 amino acids. Germline values: CDR1 SGDLS, CDR2 YYNGEE. The V gene end was trimmed by 4 bases and the J gene end by 0 bases; junction bases not matched to a gene: 13. The CDR3 nucleotides are TGTGCCAGCAGCACACCTTCCGGACTAGCGGGGGGAGGCAGCACAGATACGCAGTATTTT. Translating gives CASSTPSGLAGGGSTDTQYF.

The J gene is TRBJ1-6, the V gene TRBV27; D is undetermined. V lost 10 bases and J 0 bases, leaving 13 bases between the germline ends. Germline V gives CDR1 MNHEY, CDR2 SMNVEV (reference sequence). CDR3 size: 15 residues. The CDR3 loop is CATGPISSYNSPLHF. CDR3 bases: TGTGCCACCGGGCCGATAAGCTCCTATAATTCACCCCTCCACTTT.

This chain connects TRBV10-3 to TRBJ2-7; possibly TRBD1 or TRBD2 for D (5 bases each). V gave up 4 bases and J gave up 3 bases, with 16 bases separating them. CDR1 ENHRY and CDR2 SYGVKD come from the germline V gene. The CDR3 consists of 15 residues. CDR3 sequence: CAISVAGGSYYEQYF. The CDR3 nucleotides are TGTGCCATCAGTGTGGCTGGGGGAAGCTACTACGAGCAGTACTTC.

The chain is built from TRBV2 and TRBJ1-2; no firm D call. The V gene's germline CDR1 is SNHLY and CDR2 FYNNEI. This CDR3 region has 16 residues. V was pared by 3 bases and J by 4 bases, with 18 bases between. The CDR3 loop reads CASSEWGLLAGYGYTF. The DNA of the CDR3 is TGTGCCAGCAGTGAGTGGGGATTGTTGGCCGGCTATGGCTACACCTTC.

The V and J genes are TRBV6-6 and TRBJ1-4; D not resolved. The CDR3 loop spans 11 amino acids. The V gene lost 6 bases and the J gene lost 5 bases, with 4 bases spanning the gap. Germline V lookup: CDR1 MNHNY, CDR2 SVGAGI (reference sequence). The CDR3 sequence is CASRRNEKLFF. The CDR3 bases are TGTGCCAGCAGGAGGAATGAAAAACTGTTTTTT.

This chain uses TRBV2 with TRBJ1-5; possibly TRBD1 for D (5 bases). This CDR3 contains 15 residues. Germline-derived CDR1 and CDR2 are SNHLY and FYNNEI. Deletions cut 5 bases from V and 0 bases from J, with 11 bases between. CDR3: CASSPQGGSNQPQHF. CDR3 nucleotide sequence: TGTGCCAGCAGTCCCCAGGGTGGTAGCAATCAGCCCCAGCATTTT.

This clone was found once. The V call is TRBV4-3, the J call TRBJ2-1; perhaps TRBD2 as D (6 bases). The V and J ends lost 0 bases and 2 bases respectively, with 11 bases between them. CDR3 length equals 16 residues. Germline V lookup: CDR1 LGHNA, CDR2 YSLEER. CDR3 coding DNA: TGCGCCAGCAGCCAAGACGGCGGGGCTACCTACAATGAGCAGTTCTTC. Translation: CASSQDGGATYNEQFF.

The V call is TRBV7-9, the J call TRBJ1-1; D is undetermined. The CDR3 covers 14 residues. Germline V lookup: CDR1 SEHNR, CDR2 FQNEAQ (reference sequence). V was clipped by 1 base and J by 5 bases, with 11 bases between them. CDR3 residues: CASSLVEVWTEAFF. The CDR3 DNA follows: TGTGCCAGCAGCTTAGTCGAAGTTTGGACTGAAGCTTTCTTT. Filled out from reference TRBV7-9 and TRBJ1-1, the complete variable domain reads DTGVSQNPRHKITKRGQNVTFRCDPISEHNRLYWYRQTLGQGPEFLTYFQNEAQLEKSRLLSDRFSAERPKGSFSTLEIQRTEQGDSAMYLCASSLVEVWTEAFFGQGTRLTVV.

The chain carries TRBV3-1 (or the pseudogene TRBV3-2) and TRBJ1-1, with D unclear. The CDR3 has 16 residues. Trimming cost V 4 bases and J 4 bases, with 19 bases left between them. Per the germline V gene, CDR1 is LGHDT and CDR2 is YNNKEL (reference sequence). Written as DNA, the CDR3 is TGTGCCAGCAGCCCTCAATATAGAGGAGGCCGCACTGAAGCTTTCTTT. Translated: CASSPQYRGGRTEAFF.

On this clone itself: Other DNA sequences within the sample encode an identical CDR3. The J gene is TRBJ2-1, the V gene TRBV7-6; D might be TRBD1 (5 bases). CDR1 and CDR2 from the germline V gene are SGHVS and FNYEAQ. This CDR3 has 11 residues. V was pared by 5 bases and J by 9 bases, with 8 bases between. CDR3 DNA: TGTGCCAGCAGCCAGGGAAGTGAGCAGTTCTTC. Protein product: CASSQGSEQFF.

V is TRBV20-1 and J is TRBJ1-1; D is ambiguous. Germline V gives CDR1 DFQATT, CDR2 SNEGSKA (reference sequence). This CDR3 spans 11 amino acids. The germline V and J ends were trimmed by 5 bases and 1 base, with 5 bases remaining between them. The DNA for the CDR3 is TGCAGTGCTCTACAGAACACTGAAGCTTTCTTT. It specifies CSALQNTEAFF.

The CDR3 sequence: CASSTGTLLGGELFF. Here the CDR3 DNA reads TGTGCCAGTAGCACCGGGACACTCTTGGGCGGGGAGCTGTTTTTT. The chain uses TRBV19 and TRBJ2-2, with D perhaps TRBD1 (6 bases). V lost 6 bases to trimming and J lost 7 bases, with 18 bases between them. The CDR3 has 15 residues. CDR1 is LNHDA, CDR2 SQIVND, per germline (reference sequence).

The V gene is TRBV7-6, the J gene TRBJ1-6; TRBD1 is a possible D gene (6 bases). Trimming pared 1 base from V and 12 bases from J, leaving 7 bases between. The CDR3 contains 12 residues. Germline V CDR1 and CDR2: SGHVS, FNYEAQ. The CDR3 nucleotides are TGTGCCAGCAGCTTAGAGACAGGACCCCTCCACTTT. Its translation: CASSLETGPLHF.

CDR3 sequence reads: CASSYGSLNTEAFF. CDR3 bases: TGTGCCAGCAGTTACGGCTCTTTGAACACTGAAGCTTTCTTT. The V gene is TRBV6-5, the J gene TRBJ1-1; D remains ambiguous. From germline, CDR1 is MNHEY and CDR2 SVGAGI. This CDR3 has 14 amino acids. The V and J ends lost 2 bases and 0 bases respectively, with 7 bases between them.

V usage is TRBV19 and J usage is TRBJ2-7; 7 bases map to TRBD1. The CDR3 extends over 13 amino acids. The germline gives CDR1 LNHDA, CDR2 SQIVND (reference sequence). With 4 bases clipped from V and 5 bases from J, the junction kept 5 bases outside the gene matches. CDR3 protein: CASSTRTGDEQYV. DNA of the CDR3: TGTGCCAGTAGTACAAGGACAGGAGACGAGCAGTACGTC.

This chain links TRBV4-2 with TRBJ1-5; the D gene is possibly TRBD1 (6 bases). V was pared by 0 bases and J by 2 bases, with 14 bases between. Germline V gives CDR1 LGHNA, CDR2 YNFKEQ. The CDR3 is 17 amino acids. The CDR3 coding sequence is TGTGCCAGCAGCCAAGAACAGGGTGAGATTGGCAATCAGCCCCAGCATTTT. Encoded protein: CASSQEQGEIGNQPQHF.

Only one count was recorded for this clone. V and J are TRBV4-2 and TRBJ2-4, with unresolved D. V was clipped by 3 bases and J by 3 bases, with 0 bases between them. The CDR3 covers 11 residues. The germline V gene has CDR1 LGHNA and CDR2 YNFKEQ. The CDR3 is CASSHKNIQYF. The DNA for the CDR3 is TGTGCCAGCAGCCACAAAAACATTCAGTACTTC.

V gene TRBV5-1 combines with J gene TRBJ2-3, with D possibly being TRBD2 (5 bases). The V gene lost 0 bases and the J gene lost 4 bases, with 12 bases spanning the gap. The CDR3 sequence is 15 residues long. Germline-derived CDR1 and CDR2 are SGHRS and YFSETQ. CDR3 in DNA: TGCGCCAGCAGCTTGGGGAGAGACGGGGCAGATACGCAGTATTTT. Its translation: CASSLGRDGADTQYF. Full variable domain (remainder filled in from reference TRBV5-1 and TRBJ2-3): KAGVTQTPRYLIKTRGQQVTLSCSPISGHRSVSWYQQTPGQGLQFLFEYFSETQRNKGNFPGRFSGRQFSNSRSEMNVSTLELGDSALYLCASSLGRDGADTQYFGPGTRLTVL.

The CDR3 loop is CAWSVSRVTRTDTQYF. Written as DNA, the CDR3 is TGTGCCTGGAGTGTGTCACGGGTTACCCGCACAGATACGCAGTATTTT. The chain has TRBV30 and TRBJ2-3; D not resolved. The CDR3 loop spans 16 amino acids. Trimming took 0 bases from V and 1 from J, leaving 14 bases between them. From germline, CDR1 is GTSNPN and CDR2 SVGIG (reference sequence). The variable domain in full, completed from reference TRBV30 and TRBJ2-3, reads SQTIHQWPATLVQPVGSPLSLECTVEGTSNPNLYWYRQAAGRGLQLLFYSVGIGQISSEVPQNLSASRPQDRQFILSSKKLLLSDSGFYLCAWSVSRVTRTDTQYFGPGTRLTVL.

This clone has a handful of counts. The chain uses TRBV7-6 and TRBJ1-1; D ambiguous. CDR3 size: 13 residues. Deletions cut 10 bases from V and 4 bases from J, with 16 bases between. CDR1 is SGHVS and CDR2 is FNYEAQ in the germline V gene. As DNA, the CDR3 is TGTGCCACTAGGGAAGGGCGGGGCACTGAAGCTTTCTTT. This gives the protein CATREGRGTEAFF.

This chain connects TRBV4-3 to TRBJ1-5, with D possibly being TRBD1 (5 bases). CDR1 is LGHNA and CDR2 is YSLEER in the germline V gene. The CDR3 runs 14 residues. V was pared by 4 bases and J by 5 bases, with 12 bases between. This CDR3 is CASSPDTAHQPQHF. The DNA of the CDR3 is TGCGCCAGCAGCCCGGACACCGCGCATCAGCCCCAGCATTTT.

The chain links TRBV19 to TRBJ2-2; maybe TRBD2 (5 bases). Looked up from germline, CDR1 is LNHDA and CDR2 is SQIVND (reference sequence). Deletions cut 7 bases from V and 2 bases from J, with 17 bases between. This CDR3 is 16 amino acids long. CDR3 loop: CASTWSGDLNTGELFF. CDR3 coding DNA: TGTGCCAGTACATGGAGCGGAGACCTTAACACCGGGGAGCTGTTTTTT. Variable domain in full (rest from reference TRBV19 and TRBJ2-2): DGGITQSPKYLFRKEGQNVTLSCEQNLNHDAMYWYRQDPGQGLRLIYYSQIVNDFQKGDIAEGYSVSREKKESFPLTVTSAQKNPTAFYLCASTWSGDLNTGELFFGEGSRLTVL.

The chain has TRBV27 and TRBJ2-7; TRBD2 matches 12 bases. The ends lost 3 bases at V and 7 bases at J; junction bases unmatched: 7. The CDR3 extends over 15 amino acids. Germline V lookup: CDR1 MNHEY, CDR2 SMNVEV (reference sequence). CDR3 sequence: CASSFAGLAGFEQYF. In nucleotides, the CDR3 is TGTGCCAGCAGTTTCGCAGGACTAGCGGGGTTTGAGCAGTACTTC.

A few counts support this clone. The V call is TRBV5-6, the J call TRBJ2-2, with D unresolved. V was trimmed by 4 bases and J by 3 bases, leaving 4 bases between them. The germline CDR1 and CDR2 sequences are SGHDT and YYEEEE. This CDR3 region has 12 residues. The CDR3 nucleotides are TGTGCCAGCAGCATCTACACCGGGGAGCTGTTTTTT. The encoded protein is CASSIYTGELFF.

The chain employs TRBV12-3 or TRBV12-4 and TRBJ2-5; 7 bases fit TRBD1. V lost 5 bases, J lost 2 bases, and 2 bases stayed unmatched. The CDR3 consists of 13 residues. The CDR3 nucleotides are TGTGCCAGCAGTCCGGGACAGCAAGAGACCCAGTACTTC. Its protein product is CASSPGQQETQYF.